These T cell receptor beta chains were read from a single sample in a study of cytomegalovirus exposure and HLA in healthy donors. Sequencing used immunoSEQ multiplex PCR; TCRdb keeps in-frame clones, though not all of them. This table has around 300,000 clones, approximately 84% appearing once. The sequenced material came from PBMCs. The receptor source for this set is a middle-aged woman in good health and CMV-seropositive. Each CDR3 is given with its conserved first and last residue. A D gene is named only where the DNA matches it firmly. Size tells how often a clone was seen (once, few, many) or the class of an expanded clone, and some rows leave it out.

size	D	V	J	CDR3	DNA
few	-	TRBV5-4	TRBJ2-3	CASSFGGSGPDTQYF	TGTGCCAGCAGCTTTGGTGGGAGTGGCCCAGATACGCAGTATTTT
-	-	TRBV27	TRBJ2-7	CASSARSEQYF	TGTGCCAGCAGTGCCCGGTCAGAGCAGTACTTC
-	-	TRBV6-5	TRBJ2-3	CASRRLVSADTQYF	TGTGCCAGCAGGAGACTAGTGAGTGCAGATACGCAGTATTTT
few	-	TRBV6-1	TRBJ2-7	CASSEQNYEQYF	TGTGCCAGCAGTGAACAGAACTACGAGCAGTACTTC
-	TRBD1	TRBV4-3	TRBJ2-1	CASSHRRTGGSNEQFF	TGCGCCAGCAGCCACAGACGTACAGGGGGTTCCAATGAGCAGTTCTTC
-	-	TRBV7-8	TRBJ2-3	CASSLVQGGTDTQYF	TGTGCCAGCAGCTTAGTACAGGGCGGCACAGATACGCAGTATTTT
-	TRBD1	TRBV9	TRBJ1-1	CASSGGTGGYTEAFF	TGTGCCAGCAGCGGTGGGACAGGTGGGTACACTGAAGCTTTCTTT
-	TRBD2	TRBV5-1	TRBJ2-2	CASSLGLAGGRTGELFF	TGCGCCAGCAGCTTGGGCCTAGCGGGAGGGAGGACCGGGGAGCTGTTTTTT
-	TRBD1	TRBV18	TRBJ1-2	CASSQQTGGYTF	TGTGCCAGCTCACAACAGACAGGGGGCTACACCTTC
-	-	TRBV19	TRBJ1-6	CASSIYAGENSPLHF	TGTGCCAGTAGTATATATGCAGGGGAAAATTCACCCCTCCACTTT
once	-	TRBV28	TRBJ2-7	CASSSFSGSYEQYF	TGTGCCAGCAGTTCCTTCTCCGGCTCCTACGAGCAGTACTTC
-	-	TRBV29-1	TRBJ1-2	CSVEDRGNYGYTF	TGCAGCGTTGAAGATCGAGGGAACTATGGCTACACCTTC
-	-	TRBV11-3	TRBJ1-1	CASSYGDTRNTEAFF	TGTGCCAGCAGCTATGGGGACACTCGGAACACTGAAGCTTTCTTT
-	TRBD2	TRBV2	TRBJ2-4	CASRPGLAGGGDIQYF	TGTGCCAGCAGGCCGGGACTAGCGGGAGGAGGTGACATTCAGTACTTC
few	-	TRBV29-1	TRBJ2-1	CSATGGLAVDNEQFF	TGCAGCGCTACAGGGGGGCTAGCGGTCGACAATGAGCAGTTCTTC
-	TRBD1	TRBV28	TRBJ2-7	CASSLWGQIYEQYF	TGTGCCAGCAGTTTATGGGGACAGATCTACGAGCAGTACTTC
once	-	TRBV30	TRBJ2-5	CAWSQGAQETQYF	TGTGCCTGGAGTCAGGGTGCCCAAGAGACCCAGTACTTC
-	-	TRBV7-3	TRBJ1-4	CALPWSGGEKLFF	TGTGCCCTTCCCTGGTCGGGAGGTGAAAAACTGTTTTTT
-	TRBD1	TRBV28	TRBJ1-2	CASSSGQYYGYTF	TGTGCCAGCAGTTCGGGACAGTACTATGGCTACACCTTC
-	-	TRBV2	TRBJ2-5	CASSEIGGRETQYF	TGTGCCAGCAGTGAAATTGGAGGGAGGGAGACCCAGTACTTC
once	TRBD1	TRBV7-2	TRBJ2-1	CASSSADRVSQFF	TGTGCCAGCAGCTCAGCGGACAGGGTATCGCAGTTCTTC
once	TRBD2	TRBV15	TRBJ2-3	CATSRDGGSGSDTQYF	TGTGCCACCAGCAGAGATGGGGGTAGCGGGAGTGATACGCAGTATTTT
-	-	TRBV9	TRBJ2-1	CASSVGMGPRRQFF	TGTGCCAGCAGCGTAGGTATGGGCCCCCGAAGGCAGTTCTTC
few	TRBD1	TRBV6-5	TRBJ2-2	CASSLTGGNTGELFF	TGTGCCAGCAGCTTGACAGGGGGCAACACCGGGGAGCTGTTTTTT
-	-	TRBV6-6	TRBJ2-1	CATGGRQDNEQFF	TGTGCCACCGGGGGAAGACAAGACAATGAGCAGTTCTTC
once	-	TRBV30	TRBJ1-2	CAWSVVQGNGYTF	TGTGCCTGGAGTGTAGTCCAGGGTAATGGCTACACCTTC
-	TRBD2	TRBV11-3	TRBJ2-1	CASSKAGGRNHNEQFF	TGTGCCAGCAGCAAAGCAGGCGGGAGGAACCACAATGAGCAGTTCTTC
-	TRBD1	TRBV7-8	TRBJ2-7	CASSLARGQGTYEQYF	TGTGCCAGCAGCTTAGCTCGGGGACAGGGGACCTACGAGCAGTACTTC
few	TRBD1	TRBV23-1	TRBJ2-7	CASSQSKYDRGCNEQYF	TGCGCCAGCAGTCAATCCAAGTACGACAGGGGGTGTAACGAGCAGTACTTC
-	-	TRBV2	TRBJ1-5	CASSDRNSNQPQHF	TGTGCCAGCAGTGACAGAAATAGCAATCAGCCCCAGCATTTT
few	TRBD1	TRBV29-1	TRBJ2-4	CSVGDRGDIQYF	TGCAGCGTGGGGGACAGGGGGGACATTCAGTACTTC
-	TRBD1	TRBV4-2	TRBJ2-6	CASSQGQGSSGANVLTF	TGTGCCAGCAGCCAAGGACAGGGAAGCTCTGGGGCCAACGTCCTGACTTTC
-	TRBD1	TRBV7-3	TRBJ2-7	CASSMGQGASYEQYF	TGTGCCAGCAGCATGGGACAGGGGGCCTCCTACGAGCAGTACTTC
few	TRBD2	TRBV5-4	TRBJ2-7	CASSPRHTVAGGTYEQYF	TGTGCCAGCAGCCCGCGACACACAGTAGCGGGAGGAACCTACGAGCAGTACTTC
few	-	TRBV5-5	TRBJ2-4	CASSYVTGRENIQYF	TGTGCCAGCAGCTACGTGACAGGCAGGGAAAACATTCAGTACTTC